The 26 T cell receptor beta chains below all came from one sample that was sequenced in a study of CD8 T cells in Susac syndrome. It was with random hexamers that 0.5 to 1 ug RNA was reverse transcribed. TCRdb redid the calling of the immunoSEQ multiplex PCR reads with MiXCR, one entry per CDR3 protein. The sample holds more than 110,000 distinct CDR3 sequences, over 90% seen once. The material sequenced was CD4+ T cells from PBMCs. The receptors were gathered from a human donor with Susac syndrome.

The chain joins TRBV19 to TRBJ1-1, with D possibly matching TRBD1 (5 bases). With 5 bases removed from V and 10 bases from J, the gap between germline ends came to 17 bases. Germline assignment: CDR1 LNHDA and CDR2 SQIVND (reference sequence). This CDR3 is built from 13 residues. CDR3 loop: CASSPRAIGGAFF. CDR3 nucleotides: TGTGCCAGTAGTCCCAGGGCCATCGGCGGAGCTTTCTTT.

The rearrangement links TRBV2 to TRBJ2-5, with D tentatively TRBD1 (5 bases). This CDR3 comprises 13 residues. Trimming took 8 bases from V and 2 from J, leaving 12 bases between them. Germline CDR1 reads SNHLY; CDR2 reads FYNNEI. The CDR3 coding sequence is TGTGCCAGCCACTGGACATTACAAGAGACCCAGTACTTC. Protein product: CASHWTLQETQYF.

V usage is TRBV6-5 and J usage is TRBJ1-2; 8 bases agree with TRBD1. Germline V gene data show CDR1 as MNHEY and CDR2 as SVGAGI. After removal of 6 bases from V and 13 bases from J, the junction contained 10 bases not matched to a gene. The CDR3 length is 12 residues. CDR3: CASSQGAGAITF. In DNA form, the CDR3 reads TGTGCCAGCAGCCAGGGGGCCGGGGCGATCACCTTC.

This chain connects TRBV3-1 to TRBJ1-6; TRBD1 agrees at 10 bases. CDR1 LGHDT and CDR2 YNNKEL come from the germline V gene (reference sequence). The V gene end was trimmed by 3 bases and the J gene end by 6 bases; junction bases not matched to a gene: 2. CDR3 length: 15 amino acids. CDR3 sequence: CASSHRDRGNSPLHF. The DNA for the CDR3 is TGTGCCAGCAGCCACCGGGACAGGGGTAATTCACCCCTCCACTTT.

The chain employs TRBV7-9 and TRBJ1-2, with D unclear. This CDR3 spans 15 amino acids. V dropped 3 bases and J dropped 4 bases, with 15 bases sitting between them. Germline V gene sequence: CDR1 SEHNR, CDR2 FQNEAQ (reference sequence). The CDR3 DNA sequence: TGTGCCAGCAGCTTCGGTGTCGGCTCGCCCTATGGCTACACCTTC. Translated, it gives CASSFGVGSPYGYTF.

The chain recombines TRBV10-3 with TRBJ1-2, with 7 bases that match TRBD1. The V gene end was trimmed by 6 bases and the J gene end by 4 bases; junction bases not matched to a gene: 11. Germline lookup yields CDR1 ENHRY and CDR2 SYGVKD. CDR3 length: 15 amino acids. CDR3 region: CAISSFRQGGYGYTF. The CDR3 coding sequence is TGTGCCATCAGCAGTTTTCGGCAGGGGGGCTATGGCTACACCTTC.

This clonotype came up once. This chain connects TRBV24-1 to TRBJ2-3, with D possibly matching TRBD1 (5 bases). In germline, CDR1 is KGHDR, CDR2 SFDVKD. The CDR3 runs to 13 residues. The ends were cut back, 8 bases at V and 2 bases at J, with 10 bases in the middle. The CDR3 nucleotides read TGTGCCACCAACAGGATGACCACAGATACGCAGTATTTT. Translated, it gives CATNRMTTDTQYF.

The V and J genes are TRBV30 and TRBJ1-5, with 7 positions matching TRBD1. Trimming cost V 0 bases and J 6 bases; bases outside gene matches: 5. CDR3 length equals 14 residues. Germline loops: CDR1 GTSNPN, CDR2 SVGIG (reference sequence). CDR3 amino acids: CAWSVRSGGQPQHF. In nucleotides, the CDR3 is TGTGCCTGGAGTGTAAGGTCAGGGGGTCAGCCCCAGCATTTT.

CDR3 DNA sequence: TGTGCCAGCAGCGCCAGGAACGTCCTGACTTTC. Encoded protein: CASSARNVLTF. The rearrangement joins TRBV3-1 to TRBJ2-6; D gene unclear. V lost 5 bases and J 10 bases, leaving 6 bases between the germline ends. The CDR3 runs 11 residues. Germline CDR1 is LGHDT and CDR2 is YNNKEL (reference sequence).

The chain combines TRBV25-1 with TRBJ2-5; D might be TRBD2 (7 bases). Per the germline V gene, CDR1 is MGHDK and CDR2 is SYGVNS. The V end lost 5 bases, the J end lost 5 bases, and 24 bases lay between the germline ends. This CDR3 contains 17 residues. CDR3 amino acids: CASSPPVGRGSWETQYF. CDR3 bases: TGTGCCAGCAGTCCCCCCGTAGGGAGGGGGTCATGGGAGACCCAGTACTTC.

The chain is built from TRBV30 and TRBJ1-2; D not certain. This CDR3 has 13 amino acids. Germline-derived CDR1 and CDR2 are GTSNPN and SVGIG (reference sequence). The germline V and J ends were trimmed by 2 bases and 4 bases, with 11 bases remaining between them. CDR3 loop: CAWSTGPSYGYTF. CDR3 coding DNA: TGTGCCTGGAGTACGGGCCCTTCCTATGGCTACACCTTC.

This sequence joins TRBV7-9 and TRBJ1-1, with 8 bases identical to TRBD1. Germline trimming cut 5 bases from V and 4 bases from J; bases unmatched to any gene: 9. Germline CDR1 and CDR2: SEHNR and FQNEAQ (reference sequence). The CDR3 is 15 amino acids. CDR3 sequence reads: CASSTGQGTPTEAFF. CDR3 DNA: TGTGCCAGCAGCACCGGACAGGGTACCCCCACTGAAGCTTTCTTT.

V and J are TRBV3-1 and TRBJ1-2; TRBD1 might be the D (5 bases). The V gene's germline CDR1 is LGHDT and CDR2 YNNKEL (reference sequence). CDR3 length: 12 residues. Trimming removed 1 base at V and 8 bases at J, with 8 bases between. The CDR3 nucleotides are TGTGCCAGCAGCCAAGCCAGGGCAGGCTACACCTTC. Its translation is CASSQARAGYTF.

The rearrangement joins TRBV30 to TRBJ1-1; D remains ambiguous. The CDR3 spans 12 residues. V was trimmed by 1 base and J by 1 base, leaving 4 bases between them. Germline CDR1 is GTSNPN and CDR2 is SVGIG (reference sequence). CDR3 loop: CAWSEGNTEAFF. In nucleotides, the CDR3 is TGTGCCTGGAGTGAAGGGAACACTGAAGCTTTCTTT.

V usage is TRBV9 and J usage is TRBJ1-1; the D gene is possibly TRBD1 (6 bases). V lost 4 bases, J lost 6 bases, and 16 bases lay in between. Per germline, CDR1 SGDLS and CDR2 YYNGEE. The CDR3 has 14 amino acids. DNA of the CDR3: TGTGCCAGCAGCTCGGGTAGGGGGGTTTCTGAAGCTTTCTTT. Translating gives CASSSGRGVSEAFF.

The chain combines TRBV27 with TRBJ2-7, with 13 bases matching TRBD2. Germline values: CDR1 MNHEY, CDR2 SMNVEV (reference sequence). The CDR3 is 15 amino acids. Trimming at V came to 6 bases and at J to 7 bases, leaving 9 bases not matched to a gene. The CDR3 region has the DNA TGTGCCAGCAGCCAACTAGCGGGAGGGCCACGGGAGCAGTACTTC. This encodes CASSQLAGGPREQYF.

The V call is TRBV20-1, the J call TRBJ1-1; D is ambiguous. The V and J ends lost 0 bases and 9 bases respectively, with 5 bases between them. The CDR3 is 10 amino acids. Germline V gene sequence: CDR1 DFQATT, CDR2 SNEGSKA (reference sequence). The CDR3 protein is CSAREDQAFF. The CDR3, as DNA: TGCAGTGCTAGAGAGGACCAAGCTTTCTTT.

The chain uses TRBV18 and TRBJ2-7, with a weak D call TRBD2 (5 bases). The germline CDR1 and CDR2 sequences are KGHSH and LQKENI. V lost 6 bases, J lost 7 bases, and 10 bases lay in between. The CDR3 is made up of 11 amino acids. The CDR3 here is CASSLGGEQYF. The DNA of the CDR3 is TGTGCCAGCTCCCTCGGAGGAGAGCAGTACTTC.

The genes are TRBV30 and TRBJ2-7; D is unclear. The germline gives CDR1 GTSNPN, CDR2 SVGIG (reference sequence). V was trimmed by 4 bases and J by 0 bases, leaving 7 bases between them. The CDR3 consists of 12 residues. The CDR3 nucleotides read TGTGCCTGGAAGGGCCCCTCCTACGAGCAGTACTTC. Amino acids: CAWKGPSYEQYF.

The chain joins TRBV5-6 to TRBJ2-3; 10 bases align to TRBD1. Germline CDR1 SGHDT, CDR2 YYEEEE. This CDR3 contains 15 residues. J was trimmed by 4 bases and V by 3 bases; bases with no gene match: 5. CDR3 nucleotides: TGTGCCAGCAGCTCCGGGACAGGGGTCGCAGATACGCAGTATTTT. This gives the protein CASSSGTGVADTQYF.

The rearrangement joins TRBV30 to TRBJ1-1; D remains unclear. CDR3 length equals 14 residues. V lost 2 bases to trimming and J lost 3 bases, with 13 bases between them. Germline V CDR1 and CDR2: GTSNPN, SVGIG (reference sequence). The DNA for the CDR3 is TGTGCCTGGAGTTGGCGACCAAAGGACACTGAAGCTTTCTTT. Translating it yields CAWSWRPKDTEAFF. The variable domain in full, with the rest retrieved from reference TRBV30 and TRBJ1-1, is SQTIHQWPATLVQPVGSPLSLECTVEGTSNPNLYWYRQAAGRGLQLLFYSVGIGQISSEVPQNLSASRPQDRQFILSSKKLLLSDSGFYLCAWSWRPKDTEAFFGQGTRLTVV.

This chain joins TRBV28 and TRBJ1-5; D may be TRBD1 (6 bases). From germline, CDR1 is MDHEN and CDR2 SYDVKM. Trimming left V 6 bases short and J 0 bases short, with 12 bases between. CDR3 size: 15 residues. CDR3 sequence: CASRGTPYSNQPQHF. The CDR3 DNA reads TGTGCCAGCAGAGGGACACCATATAGCAATCAGCCCCAGCATTTT.

V gene TRBV6-1 combines with J gene TRBJ1-6; D unresolved. The V gene lost 1 base and the J gene lost 8 bases, with 9 bases spanning the gap. Germline lookup yields CDR1 MNHNS and CDR2 SASEGT. The CDR3 is made up of 14 amino acids. The CDR3 DNA follows: TGTGCCAGCAGTGAAGGGCGATGGGATTCACCCCTCCACTTT. It specifies CASSEGRWDSPLHF.

This chain links TRBV19 with TRBJ1-5; TRBD1 is a possible D gene (6 bases). V shed 6 bases and J shed 1 base, with 10 bases lying between them. The germline V gene encodes CDR1 LNHDA and CDR2 SQIVND (reference sequence). This CDR3 has 14 amino acids. This chain's CDR3 is CASRGAWSNQPQHF. In DNA form, the CDR3 reads TGTGCCAGTAGGGGGGCTTGGAGCAATCAGCCCCAGCATTTT. Filled out from reference TRBV19 and TRBJ1-5, the complete variable domain reads DGGITQSPKYLFRKEGQNVTLSCEQNLNHDAMYWYRQDPGQGLRLIYYSQIVNDFQKGDIAEGYSVSREKKESFPLTVTSAQKNPTAFYLCASRGAWSNQPQHFGDGTRLSIL.

V gene TRBV7-9 combines with J gene TRBJ1-5, with D possibly being TRBD1 (6 bases). Germline V gene sequence: CDR1 SEHNR, CDR2 FQNEAQ (reference sequence). This CDR3 region has 17 residues. V was shortened by 5 bases and J by 0 bases, with 17 bases between the two germline ends. This CDR3 reads CASSHDRFTHSNQPQHF. CDR3 coding DNA: TGTGCCAGCAGCCATGACAGGTTCACCCATAGCAATCAGCCCCAGCATTTT.

The chain employs TRBV9 and TRBJ1-2; 10 nucleotides match TRBD1. Trimming cost V 4 bases and J 5 bases; bases outside gene matches: 11. Germline values: CDR1 SGDLS, CDR2 YYNGEE. The CDR3 has 16 residues. The CDR3 sequence is CASSPGGTGVFYGYTF. CDR3 sequence (DNA): TGTGCCAGCAGCCCGGGCGGGACAGGGGTCTTTTATGGCTACACCTTC.